These 25 T cell receptor beta chains came from one sample sequenced in a study of T-cell memory formation after mild COVID-19. TCRdb fed the 5' RACE reads into MiXCR, producing one record per CDR3 protein. The sample has about 130,000 distinct CDR3 sequences, about 6% seen once. Material for sequencing was PBMCs or a T cell subset sorted from them (not recorded which). These receptors were obtained from an adult woman who had mild COVID-19 (a few samples of this study predate the infection). Cell type and time point are not known.

There are a few counts of this clonotype. The chain employs TRBV20-1 and TRBJ2-5, with 14 nucleotides matching TRBD2. The CDR3 spans 17 residues. The germline gives CDR1 DFQATT, CDR2 SNEGSKA (reference sequence). V dropped 5 bases and J dropped 1; count of bases not matched to a gene: 9. CDR3 nucleotide sequence: TGCAGTGCTCCCGGGACTAGCGGGAGTAGGAGCCAAGAGACCCAGTACTTC. Protein product: CSAPGTSGSRSQETQYF.

This clonotype was found once. This chain connects TRBV20-1 to TRBJ1-1; no clear D. Germline CDR1 and CDR2: DFQATT and SNEGSKA (reference sequence). Trimming cost V 0 bases and J 0 bases, with 17 bases left between them. The CDR3 runs to 17 residues. The CDR3: CSARDLGTQSMNTEAFF. The CDR3 DNA reads as TGCAGTGCTAGAGATCTCGGCACTCAATCCATGAACACTGAAGCTTTCTTT.

Sample share makes this clonotype medium-sized. V gene TRBV7-9 combines with J gene TRBJ2-7; perhaps D is TRBD1 or TRBD2 (5 bases each). Deletions cut 11 bases from V and 4 bases from J, with 12 bases between. Per germline, CDR1 SEHNR and CDR2 FQNEAQ (reference sequence). This CDR3 comprises 11 residues. Here the CDR3 DNA reads TGTGCCTCCGGGACGGTTTACGAGCAGTACTTC. It is translated as CASGTVYEQYF.

In DNA form, the CDR3 reads TGTGCCAGCAGTTTAGCATTAGCGGGAGGCCCAATTCCCACCGGGGAGCTGTTTTTT. Its protein is CASSLALAGGPIPTGELFF. The rearrangement uses TRBV12-3 or TRBV12-4 and TRBJ2-2; 10 bases align to TRBD2. The CDR3 consists of 19 residues. Losses at the gene ends were 0 bases for V and 4 bases for J; bases not matched to a gene: 11.

The chain couples TRBV3-1 to TRBJ1-5; D remains ambiguous. Germline CDR1 and CDR2: LGHDT and YNNKEL (reference sequence). The V and J ends lost 1 base and 4 bases respectively, with 11 bases between them. The CDR3 consists of 15 residues. The CDR3 is CASSQGAGINQPQHF. CDR3 nucleotides: TGTGCCAGCAGCCAAGGGGCGGGGATAAATCAGCCCCAGCATTTT.

The rearrangement uses TRBV20-1 and TRBJ1-2, with D possibly being TRBD1 (6 bases). The CDR3 runs 11 residues. Germline CDR1 reads DFQATT; CDR2 reads SNEGSKA (reference sequence). V lost 5 bases and J 7 bases, leaving 11 bases between the germline ends. CDR3 sequence (DNA): TGCAGTGCTCGGACAGTGGGTGGCTACACCTTC. Its protein is CSARTVGGYTF.

This clonotype was counted at least ten times. The chain has TRBV5-1 and TRBJ2-5, with unresolved D. Trimming pared 3 bases from V and 6 bases from J, leaving 15 bases between. CDR1 SGHRS and CDR2 YFSETQ come from the germline V gene. CDR3 size: 14 residues. The CDR3 bases are TGCGCCAGCAGCTCGGACGGCCTGCAACAGACCCAGTACTTC. Translated, it gives CASSSDGLQQTQYF.

This clonotype was counted ten times or more. The V gene is TRBV7-2, the J gene TRBJ2-7; 7 positions agree with TRBD1. The CDR3 extends over 15 amino acids. CDR1 is SGHTA, CDR2 FQGNSA, per germline. V lost 0 bases and J lost 4; bases outside the gene matches: 6. Written as DNA, the CDR3 is TGTGCCAGCAGCTTAGCAGGGGGCGTTAGGTACGAGCAGTACTTC. This translates into CASSLAGGVRYEQYF.

The chain is built from TRBV9 and TRBJ2-3, with 11 bases matching TRBD2. The ends lost 0 bases at V and 5 bases at J; junction bases unmatched: 14. CDR3 size: 19 residues. Per germline, CDR1 SGDLS and CDR2 YYNGEE. The CDR3 DNA sequence: TGTGCCAGCAGCGTAGGGCCGGGGTTTAGCGGGGGGGCAGAAGATACGCAGTATTTT. The encoded protein is CASSVGPGFSGGAEDTQYF. The full variable domain, with the rest looked up from reference TRBV9 and TRBJ2-3, is DSGVTQTPKHLITATGQRVTLRCSPRSGDLSVYWYQQSLDQGLQFLIQYYNGEERAKGNILERFSAQQFPDLHSELNLSSLELGDSALYFCASSVGPGFSGGAEDTQYFGPGTRLTVL.

This chain joins TRBV7-2 and TRBJ1-3; 11 nucleotides align to TRBD1. Per germline, CDR1 SGHTA and CDR2 FQGNSA. The V segment lost 5 bases and the J segment 4 bases; nucleotides outside the gene matches: 4. The CDR3 sequence is 15 residues long. For the CDR3, the DNA is TGTGCCAGCAGCCTGGACAGGGGGCAGGGAAACACCATATATTTT. Protein product: CASSLDRGQGNTIYF.

This clonotype has just a few counts. The rearrangement links TRBV14 to TRBJ2-1, with 10 bases matching TRBD2. Germline assignment: CDR1 SGHDN and CDR2 FVKESK. The V gene end was trimmed by 4 bases and the J gene end by 8 bases; junction bases not matched to a gene: 11. The CDR3 is 16 amino acids. CDR3 nucleotides: TGTGCCAGCAGCCGATTGTCTAGCGGGAGTTTCCATGAGCAGTTCTTC. It is translated as CASSRLSSGSFHEQFF. Full variable domain (remainder filled in from reference TRBV14 and TRBJ2-1): EAGVTQFPSHSVIEKGQTVTLRCDPISGHDNLYWYRRVMGKEIKFLLHFVKESKQDESGMPNNRFLAERTGGTYSTLKVQPAELEDSGVYFCASSRLSSGSFHEQFFGPGTRLTVL.

There are many counts of this clonotype. The V gene is TRBV6-5, the J gene TRBJ1-1, with TRBD1 identical over 10 bases. V lost 6 bases, J lost 9 bases, and 10 bases stayed unmatched. This CDR3 region has 14 residues. Germline V gene data show CDR1 as MNHEY and CDR2 as SVGAGI. This CDR3 reads CASRGQGRGQQAFF. The CDR3 region has the DNA TGTGCCAGCAGGGGACAGGGGAGAGGTCAGCAAGCTTTCTTT.

This clonotype showed up just a few times. As DNA, the CDR3 is TGCAGCGTTGAAAGGCAGGGGTCCCTCGCCCGGGAGCTGTTTTTT. Translated: CSVERQGSLARELFF. V is TRBV29-1 and J is TRBJ2-2; the D gene is possibly TRBD1 (6 bases). Germline-derived CDR1 and CDR2 are SQVTM and ANQGSEA. The CDR3 contains 15 residues. Trimming cost V 2 bases and J 9 bases, with 19 bases left between them.

This clonotype was picked up many times. This chain joins TRBV7-2 and TRBJ2-5; D could derive from TRBD1 or TRBD2 (6 bases each). Trimming removed 2 bases at V and 4 bases at J, with 17 bases between. In germline, CDR1 is SGHTA, CDR2 FQGNSA. The CDR3 totals 16 residues. For the CDR3, the DNA is TGTGCCAGCAGCTTATATTCGGCCAGGGGAGGAGAGACCCAGTACTTC. This codes for CASSLYSARGGETQYF.

In its sample, this clonotype was seen many times. The gene calls are TRBV7-2 and TRBJ2-3; 7 nucleotides agree with TRBD1. Germline V gives CDR1 SGHTA, CDR2 FQGNSA. The length of the CDR3 is 14 residues. Trimming took 10 bases from V and 3 from J; bases not matched to a gene: 10. The CDR3 here is CATEKFRGTDTQYF. The CDR3 bases are TGTGCCACCGAAAAATTCAGGGGGACAGATACGCAGTATTTT.

This clonotype was seen more than once but under ten times. CDR3 protein: CASSPPRRGDGEQETQYF. The CDR3 nucleotides read TGTGCCAGCTCACCACCCCGCCGGGGGGACGGAGAACAAGAGACCCAGTACTTC. J is TRBJ2-5 and V is TRBV18; 7 bases are a match to TRBD2. The CDR3 has 18 residues. Trimming took 0 bases from V and 2 from J; bases not matched to a gene: 12. CDR1 is KGHSH and CDR2 is LQKENI in the germline V gene. Filled out from reference TRBV18 and TRBJ2-5, the complete variable domain reads NAGVMQNPRHLVRRRGQEARLRCSPMKGHSHVYWYRQLPEEGLKFMVYLQKENIIDESGMPKERFSAEFPKEGPSILRIQQVVRGDSAAYFCASSPPRRGDGEQETQYFGPGTRLLVL.

The genes are TRBV30 and TRBJ1-5; D is undetermined. V was clipped by 2 bases and J by 6 bases, with 20 bases between them. Germline CDR1 reads GTSNPN; CDR2 reads SVGIG (reference sequence). The CDR3 is 16 residues long. The CDR3 sequence: CAWSPYGRGIGQPQHF. In DNA form, the CDR3 reads TGTGCCTGGAGTCCCTACGGGAGAGGGATCGGTCAGCCCCAGCATTTT. Filled out from reference TRBV30 and TRBJ1-5, the complete variable domain reads SQTIHQWPATLVQPVGSPLSLECTVEGTSNPNLYWYRQAAGRGLQLLFYSVGIGQISSEVPQNLSASRPQDRQFILSSKKLLLSDSGFYLCAWSPYGRGIGQPQHFGDGTRLSIL.

This sequence joins TRBV24-1 and TRBJ2-3; 11 bases fit TRBD2. Germline V gives CDR1 KGHDR, CDR2 SFDVKD. Trimming cost V 4 bases and J 1 base; bases outside gene matches: 3. CDR3 length: 16 residues. CDR3 coding DNA: TGTGCCACCAGTGAGTCTAGCGGGGGGCGCACAGATACGCAGTATTTT. Translated, it gives CATSESSGGRTDTQYF.

This clonotype showed up just a few times. This chain uses TRBV6-1 with TRBJ2-3, with 10 bases that match TRBD1. The CDR3 has 17 residues. Germline loops: CDR1 MNHNS, CDR2 SASEGT. V gave up 10 bases and J gave up 5 bases; unmatched junction bases: 18. The CDR3 coding sequence is TGTGCCATCCTCCCCACCCCCGGGACAGGGGAACAAGATACGCAGTATTTT. Residues: CAILPTPGTGEQDTQYF.

This clonotype was seen only a few times. This chain uses TRBV6-5 with TRBJ2-3; D is possibly TRBD1 (6 bases). V lost 6 bases, J lost 0 bases, and 19 bases lay in between. Germline CDR1 is MNHEY and CDR2 is SVGAGI. The CDR3 is 17 residues long. CDR3 DNA sequence: TGTGCCAGCAGATTAGGCCGGGACACCAGAAGCACAGATACGCAGTATTTT. Translated, it gives CASRLGRDTRSTDTQYF.

This clonotype appeared many times. The gene calls are TRBV6-5 and TRBJ2-1; D might be TRBD2 (7 bases). The germline V gene has CDR1 MNHEY and CDR2 SVGAGI. The ends were cut back, 6 bases at V and 12 bases at J, with 18 bases in the middle. The CDR3 covers 13 residues. The CDR3 DNA follows: TGTGCCAGCAGCCCGAAAGGGGGGGCGAGGCAGTTCTTC. Protein sequence: CASSPKGGARQFF.

This clonotype was counted between two and nine times. CDR3 in amino acids: CATSDLGGGGDTQYF. CDR3 DNA: TGTGCCACCAGTGATCTTGGGGGGGGCGGAGATACGCAGTATTTT. The J gene is TRBJ2-3, the V gene TRBV24-1, with D possibly matching TRBD2 (7 bases). Germline CDR1 reads KGHDR; CDR2 reads SFDVKD. CDR3 length equals 15 residues. Trimming took 3 bases from V and 5 from J, leaving 14 bases between them.

This clonotype was seen a handful of times. In DNA, the CDR3 is TGTGCCAGTAGTATAAAGGGTAGAGGGGGCCGGAGCACTGAAGCTTTCTTT. Residues: CASSIKGRGGRSTEAFF. V gene TRBV19 combines with J gene TRBJ1-1; 7 bases line up with TRBD1. The CDR3 is made up of 17 amino acids. In germline, CDR1 is LNHDA, CDR2 SQIVND (reference sequence). Trimming at V came to 2 bases and at J to 4 bases, leaving 13 bases not matched to a gene.

The chain combines TRBV15 with TRBJ1-2; 9 bases are shared with TRBD1. This CDR3 region has 17 residues. V lost 2 bases, J lost 0 bases, and 7 bases stayed unmatched. Germline V gene sequence: CDR1 LNHNV, CDR2 YYDKDF (reference sequence). The CDR3 coding sequence is TGTGCCACCAGCAGAAACCGGGACAGGGATTCTAACTATGGCTACACCTTC. Protein product: CATSRNRDRDSNYGYTF.

This clonotype came up a few times. V usage is TRBV12-3 or TRBV12-4 and J usage is TRBJ1-5; D call uncertain. The CDR3 consists of 15 residues. V lost 6 bases and J lost 0, with 12 bases in between. CDR3 sequence: CASSPDGDSNQPQHF. CDR3 in DNA: TGTGCCAGCAGCCCCGACGGAGATAGCAATCAGCCCCAGCATTTT.